This T cell receptor (beta chain) was recorded in a study of blood T cell repertoires in COVID-19. TCRdb's table, derived via immunoSEQ multiplex PCR, lists solely in-frame clones and lacks some. Here the sample spans 150,000 to 200,000 clones, about 80% being singletons. There are a few counts of this clone. Material for sequencing was PBMCs or T cells enriched from blood (not recorded which). The origin of this receptor is an older woman who had recovered from COVID-19.

CDR3 amino acids: CASSQDSGELFF. CDR3 DNA: TGTGCCAGCAGCCAAGATTCGGGGGAGCTGTTTTTT. The chain joins TRBV4-2 to TRBJ2-2; no firm D call. The V gene's germline CDR1 is LGHNA and CDR2 YNFKEQ. The CDR3 contains 12 residues. V lost 0 bases, J lost 8 bases, and 4 bases lay in between.